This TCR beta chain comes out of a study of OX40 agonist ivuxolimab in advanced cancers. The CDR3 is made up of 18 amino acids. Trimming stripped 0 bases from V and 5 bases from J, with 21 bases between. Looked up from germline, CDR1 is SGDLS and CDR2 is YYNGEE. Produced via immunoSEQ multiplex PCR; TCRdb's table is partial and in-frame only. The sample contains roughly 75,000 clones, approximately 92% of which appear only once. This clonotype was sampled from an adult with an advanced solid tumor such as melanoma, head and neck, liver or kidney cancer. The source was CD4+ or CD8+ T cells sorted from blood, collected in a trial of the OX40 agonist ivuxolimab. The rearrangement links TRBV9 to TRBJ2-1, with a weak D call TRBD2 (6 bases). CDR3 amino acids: CASSVEKRRGPTNNEQFF. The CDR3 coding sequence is TGTGCCAGCAGCGTAGAAAAAAGGAGGGGCCCCACTAACAATGAGCAGTTCTTC.